Below, 7 T cell receptor beta chains from the same sample are listed, as sequenced in a study of neurological immune-mediated disorders (dated by TCRdb to 2018 to 2020). The method behind the library was 5' RACE. The listed sequencing device is Illumina HiSeq 2500. Clones were called with MiXCR by TCRdb after fastp trimmed the public reads at Q25, and only in-frame beta chains were retained. Every distinct CDR3 protein forms one entry, paired with its most common genes and DNA. For this sample the table gives more than 35,000 distinct CDR3 sequences, of which about 6% were detected only once. About 0.57% of the sample comes from the top ten. Sequencing was performed on CD4+ T cells from blood. These TCRs come from a woman between 35 and 50 years old in good health.

This clonotype was seen ten or more times. J is TRBJ1-5 and V is TRBV5-5; possibly TRBD1 for D (5 bases). Germline-derived CDR1 and CDR2 are SGHKS and YYEKEE (reference sequence). V dropped 1 base and J dropped 0 bases, with 11 bases sitting between them. The CDR3 is 16 amino acids. The CDR3: CASSLQGAYSNQPQHF. CDR3 in DNA: TGTGCCAGCAGCTTGCAGGGCGCTTATAGCAATCAGCCCCAGCATTTT. Looking up the rest from reference TRBV5-5 and TRBJ1-5 gives the full variable domain: DAGVTQSPTHLIKTRGQQVTLRCSPISGHKSVSWYQQVLGQGPQFIFQYYEKEERGRGNFPDRFSARQFPNYSSELNVNALLLGDSALYLCASSLQGAYSNQPQHFGDGTRLSIL.

In this sample, this clonotype turned up many times. This chain links TRBV5-1 with TRBJ1-2, with D hard to call. The germline CDR1 and CDR2 sequences are SGHRS and YFSETQ. V was shortened by 0 bases and J by 4 bases, with 4 bases between the two germline ends. This CDR3 has 12 amino acids. This chain's CDR3 is CASSLEAYGYTF. The CDR3 DNA is TGCGCCAGCAGCTTGGAGGCCTATGGCTACACCTTC. Combining the CDR3 with reference TRBV5-1 and TRBJ1-2 gives the whole variable domain KAGVTQTPRYLIKTRGQQVTLSCSPISGHRSVSWYQQTPGQGLQFLFEYFSETQRNKGNFPGRFSGRQFSNSRSEMNVSTLELGDSALYLCASSLEAYGYTFGSGTRLTVV.

This clonotype was recorded at least ten times. V usage is TRBV29-1 and J usage is TRBJ2-7, with D unclear. The germline V and J ends were trimmed by 1 base and 1 base, with 5 bases remaining between them. CDR1 SQVTM and CDR2 ANQGSEA come from the germline V gene. The CDR3 spans 12 residues. CDR3 bases: TGCAGCGTTGAAGCCGGATCCTACGAGCAGTACTTC. Protein: CSVEAGSYEQYF.

This clonotype was counted many times. CDR3 bases: TGTGCCAGCAGTTTACGTAGGACTACAACCTACGAGCAGTACTTC. This gives the protein CASSLRRTTTYEQYF. The rearrangement links TRBV28 to TRBJ2-7; D perhaps matches TRBD2 (6 bases). This CDR3 comprises 15 residues. Germline CDR1 reads MDHEN; CDR2 reads SYDVKM. V was trimmed by 2 bases and J by 2 bases, leaving 13 bases between them.

In its sample, this clonotype was seen many times. The chain joins TRBV3-1 to TRBJ2-7, with no clear D. Germline V gives CDR1 LGHDT, CDR2 YNNKEL (reference sequence). CDR3 length equals 13 residues. With 1 base removed from V and 3 bases from J, the gap between germline ends came to 7 bases. This chain's CDR3 is CASSQVANYEQYF. The CDR3 DNA reads TGTGCCAGCAGCCAAGTAGCCAACTACGAGCAGTACTTC.

This clonotype was seen many times. This chain connects TRBV7-8 to TRBJ2-5; TRBD2 matches at 9 bases. CDR3 length equals 16 residues. J was trimmed by 5 bases and V by 6 bases; bases with no gene match: 13. Looked up from germline, CDR1 is SGHVS and CDR2 is FQNEAQ. This CDR3 reads CASRASGGSGRETQYF. The CDR3 nucleotides are TGTGCCAGCAGAGCAAGCGGGGGGTCGGGTCGTGAGACCCAGTACTTC.

The sample holds many counts of this clonotype. The chain recombines TRBV6-5 with TRBJ2-5, with D possibly being TRBD1 or TRBD2 (5 bases each). The CDR3 contains 15 residues. Looked up from germline, CDR1 is MNHEY and CDR2 is SVGAGI. The V and J ends lost 2 bases and 4 bases respectively, with 14 bases between them. CDR3 DNA sequence: TGTGCCAGCAGTTACGGGGGACCTGTTCGAGAGACCCAGTACTTC. Protein sequence: CASSYGGPVRETQYF.